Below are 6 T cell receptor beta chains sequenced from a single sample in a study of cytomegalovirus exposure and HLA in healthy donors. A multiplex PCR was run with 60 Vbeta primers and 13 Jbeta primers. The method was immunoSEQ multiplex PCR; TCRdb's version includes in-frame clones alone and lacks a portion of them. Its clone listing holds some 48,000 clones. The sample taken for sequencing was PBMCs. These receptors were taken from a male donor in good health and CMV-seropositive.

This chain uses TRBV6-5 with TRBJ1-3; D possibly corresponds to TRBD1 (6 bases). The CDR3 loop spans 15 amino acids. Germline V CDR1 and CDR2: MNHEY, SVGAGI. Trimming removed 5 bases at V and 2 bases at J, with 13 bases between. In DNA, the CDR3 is TGTGCCAGCAGTCTCAGGGGATTTGCTGGAAACACCATATATTTT. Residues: CASSLRGFAGNTIYF.

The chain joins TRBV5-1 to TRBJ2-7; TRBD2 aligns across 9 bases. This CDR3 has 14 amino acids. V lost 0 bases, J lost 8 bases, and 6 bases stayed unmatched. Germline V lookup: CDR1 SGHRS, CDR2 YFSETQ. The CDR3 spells CASSLALLAGQQYF. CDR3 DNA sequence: TGCGCCAGCAGCTTGGCCCTCCTAGCGGGGCAGCAGTACTTC.

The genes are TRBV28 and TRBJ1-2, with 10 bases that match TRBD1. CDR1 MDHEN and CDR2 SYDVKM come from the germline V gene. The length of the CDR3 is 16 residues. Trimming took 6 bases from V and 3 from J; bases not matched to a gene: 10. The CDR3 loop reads CASRHRQGALDYGYTF. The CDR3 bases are TGTGCCAGCAGACATCGACAGGGGGCGCTGGACTATGGCTACACCTTC.

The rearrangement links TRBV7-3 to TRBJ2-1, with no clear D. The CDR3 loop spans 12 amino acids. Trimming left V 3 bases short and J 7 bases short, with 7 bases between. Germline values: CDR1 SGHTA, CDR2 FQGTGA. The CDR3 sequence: CASSFAENEQFF. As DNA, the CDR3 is TGTGCCAGCAGCTTCGCGGAGAATGAGCAGTTCTTC.

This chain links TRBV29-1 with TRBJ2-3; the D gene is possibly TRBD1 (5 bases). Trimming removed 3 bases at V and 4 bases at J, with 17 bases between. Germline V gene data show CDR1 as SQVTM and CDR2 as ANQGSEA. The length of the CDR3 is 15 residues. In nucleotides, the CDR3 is TGCAGCGTTGATCAGGGTATCCTTCCCCCAGATACGCAGTATTTT. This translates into CSVDQGILPPDTQYF.

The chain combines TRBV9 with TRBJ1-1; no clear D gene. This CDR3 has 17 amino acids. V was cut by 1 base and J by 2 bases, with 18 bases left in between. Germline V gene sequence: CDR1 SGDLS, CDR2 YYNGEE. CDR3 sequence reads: CASSVSATSGLNTEAFF. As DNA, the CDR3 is TGTGCCAGCAGCGTATCCGCCACGTCCGGACTAAACACTGAAGCTTTCTTT.